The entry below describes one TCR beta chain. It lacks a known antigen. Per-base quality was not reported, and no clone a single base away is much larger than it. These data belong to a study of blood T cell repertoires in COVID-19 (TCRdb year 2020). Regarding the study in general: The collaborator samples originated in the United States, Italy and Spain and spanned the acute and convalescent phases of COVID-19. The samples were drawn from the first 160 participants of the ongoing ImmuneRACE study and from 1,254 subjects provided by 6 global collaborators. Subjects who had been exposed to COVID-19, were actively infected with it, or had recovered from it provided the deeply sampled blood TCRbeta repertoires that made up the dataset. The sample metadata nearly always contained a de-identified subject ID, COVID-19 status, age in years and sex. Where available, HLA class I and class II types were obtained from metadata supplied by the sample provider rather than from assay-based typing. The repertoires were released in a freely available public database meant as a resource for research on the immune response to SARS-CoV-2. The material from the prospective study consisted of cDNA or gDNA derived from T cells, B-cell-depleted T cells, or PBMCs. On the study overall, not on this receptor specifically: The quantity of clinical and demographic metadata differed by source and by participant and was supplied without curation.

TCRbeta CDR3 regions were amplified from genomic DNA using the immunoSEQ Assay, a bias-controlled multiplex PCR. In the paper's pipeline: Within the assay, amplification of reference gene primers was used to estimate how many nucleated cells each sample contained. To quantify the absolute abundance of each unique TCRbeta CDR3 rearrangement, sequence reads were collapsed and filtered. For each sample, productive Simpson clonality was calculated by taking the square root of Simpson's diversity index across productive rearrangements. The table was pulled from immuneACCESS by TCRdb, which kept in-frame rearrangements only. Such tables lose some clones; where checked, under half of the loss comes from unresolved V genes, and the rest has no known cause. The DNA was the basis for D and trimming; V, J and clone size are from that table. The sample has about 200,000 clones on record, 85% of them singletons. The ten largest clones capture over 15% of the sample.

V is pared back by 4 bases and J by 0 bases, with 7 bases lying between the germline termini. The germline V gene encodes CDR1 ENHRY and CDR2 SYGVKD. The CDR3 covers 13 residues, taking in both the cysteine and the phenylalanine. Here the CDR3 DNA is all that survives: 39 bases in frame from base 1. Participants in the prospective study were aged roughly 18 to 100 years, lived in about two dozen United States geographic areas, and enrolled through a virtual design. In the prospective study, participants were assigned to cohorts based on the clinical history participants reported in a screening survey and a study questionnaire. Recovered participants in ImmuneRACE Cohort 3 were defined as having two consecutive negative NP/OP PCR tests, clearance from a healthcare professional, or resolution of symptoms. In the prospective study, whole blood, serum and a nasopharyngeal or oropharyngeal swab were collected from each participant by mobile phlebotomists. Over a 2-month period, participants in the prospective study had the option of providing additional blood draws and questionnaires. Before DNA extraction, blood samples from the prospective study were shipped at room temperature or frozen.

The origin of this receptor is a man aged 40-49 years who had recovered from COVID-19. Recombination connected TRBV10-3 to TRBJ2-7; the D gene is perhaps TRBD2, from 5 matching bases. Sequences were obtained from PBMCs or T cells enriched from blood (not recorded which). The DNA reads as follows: TGTGCCATCAGTGCCGGGGTCTCCTACGAGCAGTACTTC. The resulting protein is CAISAGVSYEQYF.